Shown below are 20 T cell receptor beta chains from a single sample sequenced in a study of blood T cell repertoires in COVID-19. The assay was immunoSEQ multiplex PCR, and TCRdb's table has in-frame clones only and misses some. Here the sample spans over 350,000 clones, more than 75% being singletons. The specimen was PBMCs or T cells enriched from blood (not recorded which). All receptors come from a woman in her 30s with acute COVID-19.

The rearrangement uses TRBV7-2 and TRBJ2-1; D call uncertain. This CDR3 spans 13 amino acids. The ends were cut back, 1 base at V and 6 bases at J, with 7 bases in the middle. The V gene's germline CDR1 is SGHTA and CDR2 FQGNSA. CDR3 sequence reads: CASSLGGGNEQFF. CDR3 nucleotides: TGTGCCAGCAGCTTAGGAGGCGGCAATGAGCAGTTCTTC.

The chain joins TRBV13 to TRBJ2-1, with 14 bases identical to TRBD2. The V gene's germline CDR1 is PRHDT and CDR2 FYEKMQ (reference sequence). The CDR3 is 16 amino acids. Losses at the gene ends were 5 bases for V and 5 bases for J; bases not matched to a gene: 5. CDR3 sequence reads: CASSMPGLAGDNEQFF. CDR3 DNA: TGTGCCAGCAGCATGCCGGGACTAGCGGGGGACAATGAGCAGTTCTTC.

The chain combines TRBV7-2 with TRBJ1-1; D remains unclear. V lost 5 bases to trimming and J lost 5 bases, with 9 bases between them. The CDR3 sequence is 12 residues long. Germline V CDR1 and CDR2: SGHTA, FQGNSA. CDR3 region: CASSERGTEAFF. CDR3 DNA: TGTGCCAGCAGCGAAAGAGGGACTGAAGCTTTCTTT.

The chain joins TRBV7-9 to TRBJ1-2, with D perhaps matching TRBD1 (6 bases). Germline V gene lookup returns CDR1 SEHNR and CDR2 FQNEAQ (reference sequence). V lost 3 bases to trimming and J lost 7 bases, with 15 bases between them. There are 14 residues in the CDR3. The CDR3, as DNA: TGTGCCAGCAGCTTGGGGCAGGGGCAGACTGGCTACACCTTC. This sequence encodes CASSLGQGQTGYTF.

The chain combines TRBV29-1 with TRBJ2-3; perhaps TRBD2 as D (7 bases). This CDR3 comprises 13 residues. The germline V and J ends were trimmed by 4 bases and 6 bases, with 14 bases remaining between them. CDR1 is SQVTM and CDR2 is ANQGSEA in the germline V gene. DNA of the CDR3: TGCAGCGTTGTGAGGGGGGGGACGGATACGCAGTATTTT. Its protein is CSVVRGGTDTQYF.

The V call is TRBV19, the J call TRBJ2-7, with TRBD2 matching over 7 bases. V lost 3 bases and J lost 2; bases outside the gene matches: 7. CDR3 size: 15 residues. Germline V gene lookup returns CDR1 LNHDA and CDR2 SQIVND (reference sequence). DNA for the CDR3: TGTGCCAGTAGTATGGGGGGGACGGCTACCTACGAGCAGTACTTC. This gives the protein CASSMGGTATYEQYF.

The genes are TRBV19 and TRBJ2-7; D is uncertain. V lost 1 base, J lost 6 bases, and 28 bases lay in between. The germline V gene encodes CDR1 LNHDA and CDR2 SQIVND (reference sequence). CDR3 size: 19 residues. The CDR3 loop is CASSIVHRWSSDLFSEQYF. The CDR3 nucleotides are TGTGCCAGTAGTATAGTCCATCGTTGGTCGTCAGATCTTTTCAGCGAGCAGTACTTC.

V gene TRBV10-3 combines with J gene TRBJ1-3, with TRBD1 as a possible D gene (6 bases). Trimming removed 11 bases from V and 1 base from J, with 9 bases in between. Germline V lookup: CDR1 ENHRY, CDR2 SYGVKD. CDR3 length: 12 residues. The CDR3 coding sequence is TGTGCCTCAGGGGAATCTGGAAACACCATATATTTT. Translation gives CASGESGNTIYF.

The chain recombines TRBV7-2 with TRBJ2-5; D unresolved. The V and J ends lost 5 bases and 8 bases respectively, with 12 bases between them. This CDR3 is 12 amino acids long. In germline, CDR1 is SGHTA, CDR2 FQGNSA. The DNA for the CDR3 is TGTGCCAGCAGCACTCGGGTTGGTACCCAGTACTTC. It encodes CASSTRVGTQYF.

The gene calls are TRBV6-2 or TRBV6-3 and TRBJ1-2, with a possible D match to TRBD1 (5 bases). CDR1 is MNHEY, CDR2 SVGEGT, per germline. The length of the CDR3 is 15 residues. Trimming removed 2 bases at V and 6 bases at J, with 16 bases between. Written as DNA, the CDR3 is TGTGCCAGCAGTTACGATGGAACAGGACATCATGGCTACACCTTC. This sequence encodes CASSYDGTGHHGYTF.

CDR3: CASSLVPGEREQYF. CDR3 nucleotide sequence: TGCGCCAGCAGCTTGGTTCCTGGGGAGCGGGAGCAGTACTTC. The chain joins TRBV5-1 to TRBJ2-7; D may be TRBD2 (5 bases). CDR1 is SGHRS, CDR2 YFSETQ, per germline. V was clipped by 0 bases and J by 7 bases, with 14 bases between them. The CDR3 contains 14 residues.

The V gene is TRBV3-1 (or the pseudogene TRBV3-2), the J gene TRBJ1-2; 8 bases agree with TRBD1. The V segment lost 1 base and the J segment 2 bases; nucleotides outside the gene matches: 0. CDR3 length: 14 residues. Germline values: CDR1 LGHDT, CDR2 YNNKEL (reference sequence). Written as DNA, the CDR3 is TGTGCCAGCAGCCAAGGGACAGGGAACTATGGCTACACCTTC. As protein: CASSQGTGNYGYTF.

The rearrangement links TRBV28 to TRBJ1-2; TRBD1 aligns across 8 bases. CDR3 length equals 15 residues. The junction had 10 bases not matched to a gene; V was cut back by 5 bases and J by 5 bases. Germline values: CDR1 MDHEN, CDR2 SYDVKM. CDR3 in amino acids: CASSPPGGSAYGYTF. The CDR3 DNA reads as TGTGCCAGCAGTCCGCCAGGGGGCAGCGCGTATGGCTACACCTTC.

The rearrangement uses TRBV6-5 and TRBJ1-2; no clear D gene. The CDR3 totals 14 residues. Trimming shortened V by 3 bases and J by 3 bases, and 11 bases separated the two germline ends. Germline CDR1 MNHEY, CDR2 SVGAGI. CDR3 sequence (DNA): TGTGCCAGCAGTTATGGCGGCAGCTACTATGGCTACACCTTC. It encodes CASSYGGSYYGYTF.

The chain has TRBV7-7 and TRBJ1-1; D possibly corresponds to TRBD1 (6 bases). Germline CDR1 is SSHAT and CDR2 is FNYEAQ (reference sequence). V was shortened by 1 base and J by 2 bases, with 17 bases between the two germline ends. This CDR3 spans 17 amino acids. The CDR3, as DNA: TGTGCCAGCAGCTTAGGTAGATACAGGGTGGTCAACACTGAAGCTTTCTTT. Its translation is CASSLGRYRVVNTEAFF.

The gene calls are TRBV9 and TRBJ2-7, with TRBD1 matching 7 bases. V trimming: 3 bases; J trimming: 6 bases; junction bases outside the gene matches: 9. There are 14 residues in the CDR3. The germline gives CDR1 SGDLS, CDR2 YYNGEE. The CDR3 protein is CASSAWTGDSEQYF. The CDR3 coding sequence is TGTGCCAGCAGCGCCTGGACAGGAGACTCCGAGCAGTACTTC.

The chain has TRBV5-8 and TRBJ1-2; 9 bases align to TRBD1. J was trimmed by 8 bases and V by 0 bases; bases with no gene match: 8. CDR3 size: 15 residues. Germline V gene data show CDR1 as SGHTS and CDR2 as YDEGEE. The CDR3 nucleotides read TGTGCCAGCAGCTTGGCTCGCGGGACAGGGTACGGCTACACCTTC. Translation: CASSLARGTGYGYTF.

The J gene is TRBJ2-1, the V gene TRBV9; D possibly corresponds to TRBD1 (6 bases). The ends were cut back, 1 base at V and 4 bases at J, with 15 bases in the middle. Germline values: CDR1 SGDLS, CDR2 YYNGEE. CDR3 size: 16 residues. CDR3 nucleotides: TGTGCCAGCAGCGTAACCCCGGGGACAACTTACAATGAGCAGTTCTTC. Its protein product is CASSVTPGTTYNEQFF.

The chain recombines TRBV3-1 (or the pseudogene TRBV3-2) with TRBJ2-2; TRBD2 matches 15 bases. V was pared by 4 bases and J by 5 bases, with 8 bases of the junction left unmatched. CDR3 size: 18 residues. CDR1 is LGHDT, CDR2 YNNKEL, per germline (reference sequence). In DNA, the CDR3 is TGTGCCAGCAGCCCCACGGGACTAGCGGGGGGTCGGACCGGGGAGCTGTTTTTT. It codes for CASSPTGLAGGRTGELFF.

This CDR3 is CASGLTGNQPQHF. CDR3 nucleotide sequence: TGTGCTAGTGGTTTGACAGGTAATCAGCCCCAGCATTTT. This chain links TRBV12-5 with TRBJ1-5, with D perhaps matching TRBD1 (5 bases). Trimming pared 2 bases from V and 4 bases from J, leaving 6 bases between. The CDR3 is made up of 13 amino acids. Per the germline V gene, CDR1 is LGHNT and CDR2 is FRNRAP.